A single sample gave rise to the 20 T cell receptor beta chains below, sequenced in a study of blood T cells in healthy people across ages. Combining a sample-barcoded 5' primer with a J-beta primer mix, a second PCR ran for roughly 6 to 12 cycles. TCRdb recomputed calls from the 5' RACE reads with MiXCR, one row per CDR3 protein. The data hold approximately 960,000 distinct CDR3 sequences, with about 27% observed a single time. These data were likewise used in another study, on T cells of mothers and their children.

Sequencing was carried out using blood. These receptors were taken from a woman aged 35 to 49 in good health.

This chain joins TRBV7-3 and TRBJ2-3, with a tentative D call TRBD2 (5 bases). The CDR3 contains 15 residues. V lost 5 bases, J lost 6 bases, and 18 bases lay in between. Looked up from germline, CDR1 is SGHTA and CDR2 is FQGTGA. In DNA, the CDR3 is TGTGCCAGCAGCCCACGGGGTGAGACCACGGATACGCAGTATTTT. Encoded protein: CASSPRGETTDTQYF.

J is TRBJ2-3 and V is TRBV7-2; 12 bases are shared with TRBD2. The V gene end was trimmed by 5 bases and the J gene end by 0 bases; junction bases not matched to a gene: 6. This CDR3 comprises 17 residues. The germline gives CDR1 SGHTA, CDR2 FQGNSA. The CDR3 sequence: CASSRMTSGGSTDTQYF. CDR3 DNA: TGTGCCAGCAGCCGGATGACTAGCGGGGGAAGCACAGATACGCAGTATTTT.

The chain uses TRBV7-2 and TRBJ2-1, with 7 bases matching TRBD1. Germline CDR1 SGHTA, CDR2 FQGNSA. The CDR3 runs 12 residues. V dropped 5 bases and J dropped 12; count of bases not matched to a gene: 7. Here the CDR3 reads CASSLRQGRQFF. CDR3 DNA sequence: TGTGCCAGCAGCCTTCGACAGGGACGGCAGTTCTTC.

The CDR3 DNA follows: TGCAGTGCTCTCCCGGGGACAGGGGATAGTGGCTACACCTTC. Translating gives CSALPGTGDSGYTF. The chain combines TRBV20-1 with TRBJ1-2; 10 bases line up with TRBD1. V shed 5 bases, J shed 7 bases, and the junction held 10 bases outside the gene matches. CDR3 length equals 14 residues. Looked up from germline, CDR1 is DFQATT and CDR2 is SNEGSKA (reference sequence).

For this clonotype: It may be a read error: a sequence one base away is much more abundant. The V call is TRBV27, the J call TRBJ2-1, with a weak D call TRBD2 (5 bases). Germline assignment: CDR1 MNHEY and CDR2 SMNVEV (reference sequence). The CDR3 consists of 13 residues. In nucleotides, the CDR3 is TGTGCCGGCAGTTTGGACTCATCGAATGAGCAGTTCTTC. Translating it yields CAGSLDSSNEQFF.

The chain joins TRBV9 to TRBJ1-1; no firm D call. CDR1 SGDLS and CDR2 YYNGEE come from the germline V gene. Trimming cost V 6 bases and J 0 bases, with 9 bases left between them. This CDR3 is 13 amino acids long. The CDR3 nucleotides are TGTGCCAGCACCGGACCGATGAACACTGAAGCTTTCTTT. This codes for CASTGPMNTEAFF. Combining the CDR3 with reference TRBV9 and TRBJ1-1 gives the whole variable domain DSGVTQTPKHLITATGQRVTLRCSPRSGDLSVYWYQQSLDQGLQFLIQYYNGEERAKGNILERFSAQQFPDLHSELNLSSLELGDSALYFCASTGPMNTEAFFGQGTRLTVV.

This chain joins TRBV19 and TRBJ2-1; D may be TRBD1 (6 bases). The CDR3 is 14 amino acids. The ends were cut back, 7 bases at V and 6 bases at J, with 16 bases in the middle. The germline V gene has CDR1 LNHDA and CDR2 SQIVND (reference sequence). The CDR3 spells CASNPGGNTNEQFF. CDR3 in DNA: TGTGCCAGTAACCCTGGGGGCAACACCAATGAGCAGTTCTTC.

This clonotype was observed a few times. The chain uses TRBV2 and TRBJ2-5, with 7 bases fitting TRBD1. With 7 bases clipped from V and 0 bases from J, the junction kept 5 bases outside the gene matches. Per the germline V gene, CDR1 is SNHLY and CDR2 is FYNNEI. The CDR3 contains 14 residues. The CDR3 spells CASMGTEYQETQYF. The CDR3 DNA follows: TGTGCCAGCATGGGGACAGAGTACCAAGAGACCCAGTACTTC.

CDR3 in DNA: TGTGCCAGCAGTTGGGGGACAGGGGGCGACGAGCAGTACTTC. It yields the protein CASSWGTGGDEQYF. The J gene is TRBJ2-5, the V gene TRBV12-3 or TRBV12-4; the match to TRBD1 covers 12 bases. With the DNA end fitting TRBJ2-7 better, the J assignment may be wrong. The CDR3 is 14 residues long.

This clonotype was seen ten or more times. The genes are TRBV6-1 and TRBJ2-5; no reliable D call. V was trimmed by 6 bases and J by 7 bases, leaving 15 bases between them. This CDR3 spans 13 amino acids. Germline values: CDR1 MNHNS, CDR2 SASEGT. The CDR3 sequence is CASRQTPPRTQYF. Here the CDR3 DNA reads TGTGCCAGCAGACAAACTCCCCCTCGGACCCAGTACTTC.

The chain is built from TRBV12-3 or TRBV12-4 and TRBJ2-3, with D perhaps matching TRBD1 or TRBD2 (5 bases each). V shed 3 bases and J shed 2 bases, with 15 bases lying between them. This CDR3 is built from 16 residues. The chain's CDR3 is CASSFRDPGLTDTQYF. The DNA of the CDR3 is TGTGCCAGCAGTTTTCGGGACCCTGGACTCACAGATACGCAGTATTTT.

CDR3 in DNA: TGTGCCAGCAGTGAATTACTAGGACAGGGGGCCCGGGAGACCCAGTACTTC. Protein sequence: CASSELLGQGARETQYF. This chain links TRBV6-1 with TRBJ2-5; 11 bases line up with TRBD1. Trimming at V came to 2 bases and at J to 5 bases, leaving 10 bases not matched to a gene. The CDR3 length is 17 residues. CDR1 and CDR2 (germline): MNHNS, SASEGT.

The chain uses TRBV29-1 and TRBJ1-2; D is ambiguous. CDR3 length equals 11 residues. In germline, CDR1 is SQVTM, CDR2 ANQGSEA. Trimming cost V 4 bases and J 4 bases, with 7 bases left between them. CDR3 protein: CSVVGLYGYTF. CDR3 sequence (DNA): TGCAGCGTTGTTGGTCTCTATGGCTACACCTTC.

This clonotype has more than one count but fewer than ten. V is TRBV7-9 and J is TRBJ1-2; D may be TRBD1 (5 bases). The CDR3 runs 15 residues. Germline CDR1 reads SEHNR; CDR2 reads FQNEAQ (reference sequence). The V and J ends lost 1 base and 3 bases respectively, with 12 bases between them. The CDR3 DNA sequence: TGTGCCAGCAGCTTAGTAGCAGGGCCAGACTATGGCTACACCTTC. Its translation is CASSLVAGPDYGYTF.

The chain recombines TRBV2 with TRBJ1-1, with 8 nucleotides matching TRBD1. CDR3 length: 13 residues. CDR1 and CDR2 (germline): SNHLY, FYNNEI. V shed 6 bases and J 3 bases; nucleotides not matched to a gene: 3. CDR3 sequence reads: CASRADRDTEAFF. In DNA, the CDR3 is TGTGCCAGCAGGGCGGACAGGGACACTGAAGCTTTCTTT.

The chain links TRBV4-3 to TRBJ2-1; 12 nucleotides match TRBD2. Germline V gives CDR1 LGHNA, CDR2 YSLEER. The ends lost 5 bases at V and 10 bases at J; junction bases unmatched: 9. CDR3 size: 15 residues. Here the CDR3 reads CASSSGLAGYSEQFF. The DNA for the CDR3 is TGCGCCAGCAGCTCAGGACTAGCGGGATATTCAGAGCAGTTCTTC.

V is TRBV29-1 and J is TRBJ2-2; TRBD1 is a possible D gene (7 bases). The CDR3 is made up of 14 amino acids. The germline CDR1 and CDR2 sequences are SQVTM and ANQGSEA. Trimming removed 1 base from V and 7 bases from J, with 13 bases in between. CDR3 DNA: TGCAGCGTTGAAGCGGACAGGCGGGGCGGGGAGCTGTTTTTT. Translation: CSVEADRRGGELFF.

This clonotype was seen more than once but under ten times. The chain couples TRBV7-6 to TRBJ1-1, with TRBD1 as a possible D gene (5 bases). The CDR3 extends over 13 amino acids. V dropped 1 base and J dropped 11 bases, with 14 bases sitting between them. From germline, CDR1 is SGHVS and CDR2 FNYEAQ. The CDR3 reads CASSLVEEGHAFF. CDR3 DNA sequence: TGTGCCAGCAGCTTAGTAGAGGAGGGGCATGCTTTCTTT. The full variable domain, completed using reference TRBV7-6 and TRBJ1-1, is GAGVSQSPRYKVTKRGQDVALRCDPISGHVSLYWYRQALGQGPEFLTYFNYEAQQDKSGLPNDRFSAERPEGSISTLTIQRTEQRDSAMYRCASSLVEEGHAFFGQGTRLTVV.

The J gene is TRBJ1-5, the V gene TRBV28; D is ambiguous. Deletions cut 2 bases from V and 0 bases from J, with 8 bases between. The length of the CDR3 is 15 residues. Per germline, CDR1 MDHEN and CDR2 SYDVKM. Written as DNA, the CDR3 is TGTGCCAGCAGTTTAACAGAGAATAGCAATCAGCCCCAGCATTTT. Translating it yields CASSLTENSNQPQHF. The full variable domain, rest sourced from reference TRBV28 and TRBJ1-5, is DVKVTQSSRYLVKRTGEKVFLECVQDMDHENMFWYRQDPGLGLRLIYFSYDVKMKEKGDIPEGYSVSREKKERFSLILESASTNQTSMYLCASSLTENSNQPQHFGDGTRLSIL.

V is TRBV11-1 and J is TRBJ1-1; 7 positions match TRBD1. Trimming cost V 6 bases and J 5 bases; bases outside gene matches: 9. CDR1 is SGHAT and CDR2 is FQDESV in the germline V gene (reference sequence). The CDR3 loop spans 14 amino acids. The CDR3 sequence is CASSKDRQITEAFF. The CDR3 nucleotides read TGTGCCAGCAGTAAGGACAGGCAGATTACTGAAGCTTTCTTT.